This record looks at one T cell receptor beta chain sequence and its context. This record belongs to a study of glioma-infiltrating T cells after dendritic cell vaccination. As for the study in general: Dendritic cell vaccination trial patients had either newly diagnosed or recurrent glioblastoma. Between 2003 and 2012, patients got autologous tumor lysate-pulsed dendritic cell vaccines.

Isocitrate dehydrogenase mutation was absent in all glioblastoma patients. The protocol was immunoSEQ multiplex PCR, while the TCRdb copy is restricted to in-frame clones and leaves out a portion. The table has roughly 52,000 clones, roughly 85% seen once. Sequencing used blood, obtained before dendritic cell vaccination. The receptor was isolated from a human donor with glioblastoma.

The CDR3 loop is CASRPATGDLEKLFF. CDR3 DNA: TGTGCCAGCAGACCAGCGACAGGGGATCTTGAAAAACTGTTTTTT. The chain carries TRBV6-5 and TRBJ1-4; 8 bases line up with TRBD1. The germline V gene has CDR1 MNHEY and CDR2 SVGAGI. This CDR3 is built from 15 residues. V shed 6 bases, J shed 7 bases, and the junction held 10 bases outside the gene matches.